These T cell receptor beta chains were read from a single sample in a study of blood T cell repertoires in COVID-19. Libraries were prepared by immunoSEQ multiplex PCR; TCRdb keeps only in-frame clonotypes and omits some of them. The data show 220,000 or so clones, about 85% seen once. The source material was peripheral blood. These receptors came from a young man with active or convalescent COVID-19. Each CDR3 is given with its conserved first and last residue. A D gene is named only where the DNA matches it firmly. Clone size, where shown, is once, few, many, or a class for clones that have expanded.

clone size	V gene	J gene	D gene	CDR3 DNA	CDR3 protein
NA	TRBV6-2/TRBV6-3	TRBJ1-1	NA	TGTGCCAGCAGTATAAAGGGGTCTGAAGCTTTCTTT	CASSIKGSEAFF
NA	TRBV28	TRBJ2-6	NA	TGTGCCAGCTCAGGGTGGACTGGGGCCAACGTCCTGACTTTC	CASSGWTGANVLTF
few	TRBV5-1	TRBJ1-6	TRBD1	TGCGCCAGCTCCTTAGGCGGACAGGGGGGATCACCCCTCCACTTT	CASSLGGQGGSPLHF
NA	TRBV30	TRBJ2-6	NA	TGTGCCTGGAGCGCAGGGCCTGGGGCCAACGTCCTGACTTTC	CAWSAGPGANVLTF
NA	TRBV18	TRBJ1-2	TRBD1	TGTGCCAGCTCACCAATCTCCGGGACAGGGATCTTTGGTGGCTACACCTTC	CASSPISGTGIFGGYTF
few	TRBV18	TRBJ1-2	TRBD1	TGTGCCAGCTCACCACCCCAGACAGGGTTGGGCTACACCTTC	CASSPPQTGLGYTF
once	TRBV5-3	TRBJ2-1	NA	TGTGCCAGAAGCTTGTGGCCGCAGCCTGCTACTAGTCGGAGGGACAATGAGCAGTTCTTC	CARSLWPQPATSRRDNEQFF
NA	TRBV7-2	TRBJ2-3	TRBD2	TGTGCCAGCAGACCCAGCGGGAATGTAGGCACAGATACGCAGTATTTT	CASRPSGNVGTDTQYF
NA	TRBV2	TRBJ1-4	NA	TGTTTGTCAAAGAGAGTCCCTAATGAAAAACTGTTTTTT	CLSKRVPNEKLFF
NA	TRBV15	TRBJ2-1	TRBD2	TGTGCCACCAGTCCAAGAAATAGCGGGAGGGGGAATGAGCAGTTCTTC	CATSPRNSGRGNEQFF
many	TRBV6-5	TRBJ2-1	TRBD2	TGTGCCAGCAAAAGCTTAGCGGGAGGGTCGAATGAGCAGTTCTTC	CASKSLAGGSNEQFF
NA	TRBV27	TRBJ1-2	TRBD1	TGTGCCAGCAGCCCGACAGGGGGCTTTGGCTACACCTTC	CASSPTGGFGYTF
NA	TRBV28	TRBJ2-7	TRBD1	TGTGCCAGCAATTCACCGGGACAGGGGTACGAGCAGTACTTC	CASNSPGQGYEQYF
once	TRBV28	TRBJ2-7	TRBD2	TGTGCCAGCAGTTTGGCGGCTAGCGGCACCTACGAGCAGTACTTC	CASSLAASGTYEQYF
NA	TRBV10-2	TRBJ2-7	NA	TGCGCCAGCTGGGCAGCGGGTTCCTACGAGCAGTACTTC	CASWAAGSYEQYF
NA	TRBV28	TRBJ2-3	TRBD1	TGTGCCAGCAGTTCGGGACAGGGACCAGATACGCAGTATTTT	CASSSGQGPDTQYF
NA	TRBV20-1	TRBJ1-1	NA	TGCAGTGCTAGTCGCGGGAACACTGAAGCTTTCTTT	CSASRGNTEAFF
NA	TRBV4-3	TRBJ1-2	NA	TGCGCCAGCAGCCAAGAACCGACAGGAAACTATGGCTACACCTTC	CASSQEPTGNYGYTF